Included here is one TCR beta chain sequence, with context. Its specificity is unknown. Under 3 months was the duration of disease in ophthalmopathy patients, who also had a Clinical Activity Score of at least 3 and a NOSPECS grade of at least 4. Uncontrolled infection, other autoimmune disease, pregnancy or lactation led to exclusion. This sample was included in a study of T cells in Graves' hyperthyroidism and ophthalmopathy. Study summary: Peripheral blood was obtained at initial diagnosis, preceding any treatment. Study-level points and caveats: Ophthalmopathy onset followed model prediction by a median about 6.9 months.

The investigators amplified TCR beta CDR3 regions from RNA transcripts. Primed by the HTBI set, a first-round RT-PCR was run on the TCR CDR3. TCRdb passed the multiplex PCR reads through MiXCR, listing each CDR3 protein once. The sample contains some 650,000 distinct CDR3 sequences, approximately 15% of which appear only once. In germline, CDR1 is SGHTA, CDR2 FQGNSA. CDR3 length: 17 amino acids. The V segment lost 6 bases and the J segment 4 bases; nucleotides outside the gene matches: 14. The V call is TRBV7-2, the J call TRBJ2-1; TRBD2 agrees at 8 bases. Material for sequencing was blood. The sequence came from a woman aged 40 to 55 with Graves' ophthalmopathy. The CDR3 region is CASRNAPGTRLYNEQFF. The CDR3 DNA reads as TGTGCCAGCAGGAACGCACCCGGGACTAGACTTTACAATGAGCAGTTCTTC.